This T cell receptor (beta chain) was profiled in a study of T cells in Graves' hyperthyroidism and ophthalmopathy. V lost 1 base and J 6 bases, leaving 4 bases between the germline ends. Germline CDR1 and CDR2: SNHLY and FYNNEI. This CDR3 spans 11 amino acids. In its sample, this clonotype was seen a few times. Its specificity is unknown. About 10 ml fresh peripheral blood yielded the PBMCs. Whole-study results and caveats: Ophthalmopathy, as predicted by the model, came a median roughly 6.5 months after the prediction. Patients with ophthalmopathy were separated from those with stable hyperthyroidism by a 13 V-J model. Expanded thyroid clonotypes (above 0.001) were mostly also found in blood.

Using RNA transcripts as the source, TCR beta CDR3 regions were amplified. TCR CDR3 regions were first amplified by RT-PCR with HTBI primers. In TCRdb, the multiplex PCR reads were re-called with MiXCR into one record per CDR3 protein. The table shows about 200,000 distinct CDR3 sequences, with about 15% occurring only once. This receptor was taken from a woman aged 45 to 65 with Graves' hyperthyroidism. The sequenced sample was blood. This chain uses TRBV2 with TRBJ2-7; D is uncertain. In DNA form, the CDR3 reads TGTGCCAGCAGTGAAGACAGCGAGCAGTACTTC. Translated, it gives CASSEDSEQYF.